This T cell receptor beta chain was captured in a study of monozygotic twins with inflammatory bowel disease. Study conclusions and caveats: Twin concordance left repertoire similarity unchanged, with limited power a possible explanation for this lack of difference. In these data, no single strong IBD-associated signal or clonotype received support.

Germline V gene sequence: CDR1 DFQATT, CDR2 SNEGSKA (reference sequence). The CDR3 is made up of 18 amino acids. TCRdb reprocessed the 5' RACE reads, keeping one entry per CDR3 protein, no DNA. The sample totals just under 45,000 distinct CDR3 sequences; its top ten clones hold approximately 5.3%. As concerns this clonotype: No antigen is known for it.

The sequencing input was blood. The chain combines TRBV20-1 with TRBJ2-3; the TCRdb D gene call, TRBD1, has no DNA to confirm it. This TCR derives from a human donor with ulcerative colitis or Crohn's disease, or a healthy co-twin of an affected twin (not recorded which). CDR3 region: CSARARFPGRSSTDTQYF.